This passage covers 11 T cell receptor beta chains from one sample sequenced in a study of CD8+ T cells in alopecia areata. Treatment of the sample: oral pan-JAK inhibitor, 5-10 mg twice daily. RNA extraction was followed by reverse transcription into cDNA, which acted as the sequencing template. Clones were read by immunoSEQ multiplex PCR, and TCRdb kept only the in-frame ones, dropping some. The sample consists of some 200,000 clones, around 60% of them appearing once. The sequencing here drew on CD8+ T cells sorted from blood, taken at week 24, from a patient treated with tofacitinib. The origin of the receptors is a human donor with alopecia areata.

The genes are TRBV6-1 and TRBJ2-7; D is perhaps TRBD1 or TRBD2 (5 bases each). V dropped 6 bases and J dropped 5 bases, with 17 bases sitting between them. Per germline, CDR1 MNHNS and CDR2 SASEGT. The CDR3 extends over 14 amino acids. The CDR3 DNA reads TGTGCCAGCAGCGGGACCCTCCGTGGGGACGAGCAGTACTTC. It encodes CASSGTLRGDEQYF.

This chain uses TRBV7-9 with TRBJ2-3; 13 nucleotides agree with TRBD2. V lost 1 base to trimming and J lost 3 bases; unmatched junction nucleotides: 1. In germline, CDR1 is SEHNR, CDR2 FQNEAQ (reference sequence). This CDR3 spans 16 amino acids. In nucleotides, the CDR3 is TGTGCCAGCAGCTTAGGGGGACTAGCGGGGACAGATACGCAGTATTTT. Amino acid sequence: CASSLGGLAGTDTQYF.

The table lists this clone with a count of one. The rearrangement links TRBV4-2 to TRBJ1-4; D remains unclear. Trimming took off 7 bases at V and 5 bases at J, with 14 bases between the two ends. The CDR3 length is 14 residues. Germline values: CDR1 LGHNA, CDR2 YNFKEQ. CDR3 region: CASTPDTFNEKLFF. The CDR3 bases are TGTGCCAGCACCCCAGACACCTTCAATGAAAAACTGTTTTTT.

The chain couples TRBV29-1 to TRBJ2-7; 8 bases are shared with TRBD2. With V trimmed by 6 bases and J by 6 bases, 7 bases remained unmatched. The germline V gene encodes CDR1 SQVTM and CDR2 ANQGSEA. The length of the CDR3 is 12 residues. The CDR3 region is CSVPSGGGEQYF. DNA for the CDR3: TGCAGCGTCCCTTCGGGGGGGGGCGAGCAGTACTTC.

This clone showed up just a few times. At the DNA level, this CDR3 is encoded by other sequences in the same sample as well. CDR3 coding DNA: TGTGCCTGGAGTGTTCGTTCAAATGAGCAGTTCTTC. This codes for CAWSVRSNEQFF. The chain links TRBV30 to TRBJ2-1; D is undetermined. Germline assignment: CDR1 GTSNPN and CDR2 SVGIG (reference sequence). The CDR3 totals 12 residues. The ends were cut back, 0 bases at V and 7 bases at J, with 7 bases in the middle. The complete variable domain, with remaining parts taken from reference TRBV30 and TRBJ2-1, reads SQTIHQWPATLVQPVGSPLSLECTVEGTSNPNLYWYRQAAGRGLQLLFYSVGIGQISSEVPQNLSASRPQDRQFILSSKKLLLSDSGFYLCAWSVRSNEQFFGPGTRLTVL.

CDR3 sequence: CASSPRGGGKWEQFF. DNA of the CDR3: TGTGCCAGCAGCCCTCGAGGGGGGGGCAAGTGGGAGCAGTTCTTC. This chain joins TRBV5-4 and TRBJ2-1; maybe TRBD2 (7 bases). Trimming removed 4 bases from V and 10 bases from J, with 21 bases in between. The CDR3 has 15 residues. From germline, CDR1 is SGHNT and CDR2 YYREEE (reference sequence).

The table lists this clone with a few counts. This chain uses TRBV29-1 with TRBJ1-1; D is ambiguous. This CDR3 spans 13 amino acids. With 3 bases removed from V and 1 base from J, the gap between germline ends came to 9 bases. Germline V lookup: CDR1 SQVTM, CDR2 ANQGSEA. The DNA for the CDR3 is TGCAGCGTTGAGGACGGTTCGAACACTGAAGCTTTCTTT. This encodes CSVEDGSNTEAFF.

The gene calls are TRBV19 and TRBJ1-2, with TRBD1 matching over 11 bases. The V gene end was trimmed by 1 base and the J gene end by 8 bases; junction bases not matched to a gene: 3. Germline loops: CDR1 LNHDA, CDR2 SQIVND (reference sequence). The CDR3 runs to 14 residues. The CDR3 loop reads CASSIGTGGYGYTF. CDR3 nucleotides: TGTGCCAGTAGTATAGGGACAGGGGGCTACGGCTACACCTTC. The full variable domain, rest sourced from reference TRBV19 and TRBJ1-2, is DGGITQSPKYLFRKEGQNVTLSCEQNLNHDAMYWYRQDPGQGLRLIYYSQIVNDFQKGDIAEGYSVSREKKESFPLTVTSAQKNPTAFYLCASSIGTGGYGYTFGSGTRLTVV.

There are a few counts of this clone. The chain is built from TRBV2 and TRBJ2-1, with no clear D. CDR1 SNHLY and CDR2 FYNNEI come from the germline V gene. Trimming shortened V by 3 bases and J by 15 bases, and 9 bases separated the two germline ends. This CDR3 spans 10 amino acids. Written as DNA, the CDR3 is TGTGCCAGCAGTGAGGGTGGTCCGTTCTTC. Translation gives CASSEGGPFF.

The gene calls are TRBV9 and TRBJ1-2, with D perhaps matching TRBD1 (6 bases). The V end lost 0 bases, the J end lost 7 bases, and 10 bases lay between the germline ends. Germline V gene lookup returns CDR1 SGDLS and CDR2 YYNGEE. This CDR3 contains 13 residues. CDR3 in amino acids: CASSVGGLIGYTF. CDR3 DNA: TGTGCCAGCAGCGTAGGGGGGCTAATTGGCTACACCTTC. Variable domain in full (rest from reference TRBV9 and TRBJ1-2): DSGVTQTPKHLITATGQRVTLRCSPRSGDLSVYWYQQSLDQGLQFLIQYYNGEERAKGNILERFSAQQFPDLHSELNLSSLELGDSALYFCASSVGGLIGYTFGSGTRLTVV.

The rearrangement links TRBV4-1 to TRBJ2-7; the D gene is possibly TRBD1 (6 bases). Germline V CDR1 and CDR2: MGHRA, YSYEKL. This CDR3 has 14 residues. The V end was cut by 1 base, the J end by 7 bases, with 14 bases between. CDR3: CASSQGGGNREQYF. DNA of the CDR3: TGCGCCAGCAGCCAAGGAGGGGGAAACAGGGAGCAGTACTTC.